The entry below describes one T cell receptor beta chain. There is no known antigen for this receptor. The record has no base qualities; no much larger clone is one base away. The data were obtained in a study of beta chain features in type 1 diabetes (dated by TCRdb to the late 2010s). Study-wide context: Patients and healthy donors did not differ in mean age, gender distribution, total cell number or subset yield. A total of some 110 million sorted cells were examined across all samples, and the number of cells per subset was strongly correlated with RNA yield. In the study, TCRB repertoires of sorted circulating CD4+ T cell subsets from recently diagnosed type 1 diabetes patients were compared with those of matched healthy donors. Regulatory and stem cell-like memory subsets were isolated from only 8 patients and roughly 8 healthy donors, whereas naive and central memory subsets came from all 30 or so donors.

Summary of the overall study and its limitations: Because small numbers of individuals were included in the HLA sub-analyses, any influence of HLA type on TCRB rearrangement was left unresolved. In all four CD4+ subsets, TCRB CDR3 length was moderately but significantly shorter in type 1 diabetes patients. PCR may preferentially amplify shorter templates, but because patient and control samples were amplified and corrected together, any resulting skew would affect both groups equally. Fewer insertions and more nucleotide deletions at VDJ recombination sites were observed in patients with type 1 diabetes, implying thymic rearrangement abnormalities. Sequencing cDNA rather than genomic DNA could over-represent highly expressing activated cells, although activation and CD3 levels did not differ between groups. Naive, central memory and regulatory TCRB repertoires appeared to be more alike among patients than among healthy donors.

All of the isolated RNA was reverse transcribed with the High Capacity cDNA Reverse Transcription Kit, so expressed TCRB transcripts were sequenced. Deep immunoSEQ sequencing was applied to naive, central memory and regulatory T cell samples, giving an average of around 4 million total reads per sample. Sorted cells were lysed in RLT buffer and RNA was extracted with DNase-treated RNeasy Micro or Mini kits, depending on cell number. Each cell subset was processed on its own to prevent cross-contamination, while patient and healthy donor samples were processed together. The immunoSEQ multiplex PCR was used to amplify TCRB sequences from cDNA, yielding 87-bp fragments that span the CDR3 region. Sequencing of the amplicons was performed on the Illumina HiSeq platform. As for how the authors treated the data: Synthetic template baselines were used to correct PCR bias computationally, reads within Hamming distance 2 were collapsed together, and singletons that could not be merged were discarded. Reads were aligned against IMGT to assign V, D and J genes, CDR3 length and insertions or deletions at six rearrangement sites. Within each subset, clonotype counts were normalized to the number of sorted cells before true diversity and Gini coefficients were calculated with the tcR R package. The overlap coefficient, calculated on TCRB nucleotide sequences, was used to measure repertoire sharing. Here the immuneACCESS table is served through TCRdb, limited to in-frame sequences with V and J called. Missing clones are a known gap in these copies; in checked studies unresolved V genes cover under half, and the rest lacks a known reason. Clonal size and the V and J genes are those of that table, whereas D and trimming came from the DNA. The sample table lists about 320,000 clones, 11% to 15% of them with a count of one. The ten largest account for under 8.5% of the sample.

Via the germline V gene, CDR1 is SGHTA and CDR2 FQGNSA. Its CDR3 holds 15 amino acids, cysteine through phenylalanine. Here the CDR3 DNA is all that survives: 45 bases in frame from base 1. V is pruned by 3 bases and J by 1 base, leaving 2 bases of the junction without a gene match. A single peripheral blood draw of around 0.11 L on average was collected from each donor into heparinised tubes. Using a panel that included CD45RO, CCR7, CD25, CD127, CD95 and CD27, naive, central memory, regulatory and stem cell-like memory CD4+ T cells were sorted on a BD FACSAria II. A purity above 98% was achieved for all sorted populations. Right away, PBMCs were isolated by Lymphoprep density gradient centrifugation and were stained directly, with no culture step. So that batch effects would be minimized, each experiment stained and sorted samples in pairs, pairing one healthy donor with one patient.

The clonotype was recovered from a man younger than 40 in good health. In this chain, TRBV7-2 is recombined with TRBJ2-3; TRBD2 matches 9 bases in the middle. Sequencing was carried out using central memory CD4+ T cells from blood. The DNA sequence is TGTGCCAGCAGCTTCGGCGGGGGGGGCACAGATACGCAGTATTTT. This gives the protein CASSFGGGGTDTQYF.